Listed here is a single T cell receptor beta chain. The sample originates from a study of blood T cell repertoires in COVID-19. CDR1 is PRHDT, CDR2 FYEKMQ, per germline (reference sequence). Trimming stripped 0 bases from V and 0 bases from J, with 8 bases between. The CDR3 contains 15 residues. Sequencing used immunoSEQ multiplex PCR; TCRdb keeps in-frame clones, though not all of them. This sample yields approximately 150,000 clones, of which 65% to 85% are seen a single time; 11% belongs to the top ten. The source of this sequence is a man between 65 and 85 years old with active or convalescent COVID-19. This chain uses TRBV13 with TRBJ2-5; perhaps TRBD1 as D (6 bases). Sequencing was carried out using peripheral blood. CDR3 loop: CASSLGQGYQETQYF. The DNA of the CDR3 is TGTGCCAGCAGCTTAGGACAGGGCTACCAAGAGACCCAGTACTTC.